This T cell receptor beta chain was sequenced during a study of cytomegalovirus exposure and HLA in healthy donors. Study background: It was reported in a later analysis that the approximately 120 validation repertoires used the same platform as the 666 first-cohort repertoires. Study findings and constraints: According to reports, the classifier identified cytomegalovirus status with high specificity and sensitivity.

The protocol was immunoSEQ multiplex PCR, while the TCRdb copy is restricted to in-frame clones and leaves out a portion. The sample lists 150,000 or so clones; 85% to 90% were seen once. V was shortened by 2 bases and J by 4 bases, with 14 bases between the two germline ends. Germline V gene sequence: CDR1 KGHSH, CDR2 LQKENI. This CDR3 region has 15 residues. In regard to this clone: Its antigen is not identified.

The sample consisted of PBMCs. The chain recombines TRBV18 with TRBJ1-1; tentatively, D is TRBD1 (5 bases). The TCR sequence derives from a human donor in good health. CDR3 residues: CASSPDFRVGTEAFF. In DNA form, the CDR3 reads TGTGCCAGCTCACCAGATTTCAGGGTAGGCACTGAAGCTTTCTTT.